Below, 18 T cell receptor beta chains from the same sample are listed, as sequenced in a study of OX40 agonist ivuxolimab in advanced cancers. TCRdb keeps only in-frame clones here, not all; method: immunoSEQ multiplex PCR. This sample has about 96,000 clones, with under 90% found just once. The sequencing used CD4+ or CD8+ T cells sorted from blood, collected in a trial of the OX40 agonist ivuxolimab. The receptor set was obtained from an adult with an advanced solid tumor such as melanoma, head and neck, liver or kidney cancer.

The chain employs TRBV7-2 and TRBJ2-7; TRBD1 matches at 7 bases. V shed 1 base, J shed 3 bases, and the junction held 6 bases outside the gene matches. Germline assignment: CDR1 SGHTA and CDR2 FQGNSA. The CDR3 consists of 15 residues. CDR3 nucleotides: TGTGCCAGCAGCTTAGGCCGGGACAGACGCTACGAGCAGTACTTC. Amino acids: CASSLGRDRRYEQYF.

The chain employs TRBV7-2 and TRBJ1-2; 9 nucleotides line up with TRBD1. J was trimmed by 4 bases and V by 1 base; bases with no gene match: 4. The CDR3 runs 15 residues. Per germline, CDR1 SGHTA and CDR2 FQGNSA. As DNA, the CDR3 is TGTGCCAGCAGCTTAGAACAGGGGGCCGGCTATGGCTACACCTTC. Its protein product is CASSLEQGAGYGYTF.

The chain carries TRBV6-1 and TRBJ2-1; TRBD1 might be the D (6 bases). Per the germline V gene, CDR1 is MNHNS and CDR2 is SASEGT. Deletions cut 4 bases from V and 13 bases from J, with 14 bases between. The length of the CDR3 is 12 residues. DNA of the CDR3: TGTGCCAGCAGTGCCGAGGGGGTAACACAGTTCTTC. Translation: CASSAEGVTQFF.

CDR3 DNA sequence: TGCGCCAGCAGCGCCTACGAGGGCCAGTCCTACAATGAGCAGTTCTTC. This translates into CASSAYEGQSYNEQFF. The J gene is TRBJ2-1, the V gene TRBV4-1; perhaps TRBD2 as D (5 bases). Trimming pared 5 bases from V and 1 base from J, leaving 15 bases between. The germline V gene has CDR1 MGHRA and CDR2 YSYEKL. This CDR3 contains 16 residues.

The chain uses TRBV7-2 and TRBJ2-5, with 11 bases that match TRBD2. Trimming removed 4 bases from V and 5 bases from J; junction bases left unmatched: 9. CDR3 length: 16 residues. From germline, CDR1 is SGHTA and CDR2 FQGNSA. The CDR3 region has the DNA TGTGCCAGCAGCTCCCTTAGCGGGAGGGGGAGGGAGACCCAGTACTTC. Amino acids: CASSSLSGRGRETQYF.

This sequence joins TRBV2 and TRBJ1-1; D gene uncertain. In germline, CDR1 is SNHLY, CDR2 FYNNEI. Trimming took off 3 bases at V and 5 bases at J, with 16 bases between the two ends. This CDR3 region has 15 residues. CDR3 region: CASSDRRSPGTEAFF. In DNA, the CDR3 is TGTGCCAGCAGTGATAGGCGCTCTCCAGGTACTGAAGCTTTCTTT.

This CDR3 is CASSLRLNTGELFF. In DNA form, the CDR3 reads TGTGCCAGCAGCTTAAGGTTGAACACCGGGGAGCTGTTTTTT. The chain has TRBV7-2 and TRBJ2-2, with unresolved D. Germline V gene data show CDR1 as SGHTA and CDR2 as FQGNSA. The CDR3 totals 14 residues. V was trimmed by 2 bases and J by 1 base, leaving 5 bases between them.

This clone was observed a single time. The genes are TRBV2 and TRBJ1-2, with a possible D match to TRBD1 (5 bases). This CDR3 is built from 15 residues. V was clipped by 1 base and J by 3 bases, with 12 bases between them. The germline V gene has CDR1 SNHLY and CDR2 FYNNEI. CDR3 sequence (DNA): TGTGCCAGCAGTGAAGGGAACGCAGGGCACTATGGCTACACCTTC. Translated: CASSEGNAGHYGYTF.

This clone was found a few times. This rearrangement joins TRBV2 to TRBJ2-7; D is ambiguous. This CDR3 comprises 12 residues. Trimming removed 8 bases at V and 2 bases at J, with 10 bases between. The germline gives CDR1 SNHLY, CDR2 FYNNEI. The DNA for the CDR3 is TGTGCCAGCCTTGGAGCGACCTACGAGCAGTACTTC. It codes for CASLGATYEQYF.

The chain is built from TRBV5-1 and TRBJ2-1; D gene unclear. CDR1 is SGHRS and CDR2 is YFSETQ in the germline V gene. The CDR3 has 14 amino acids. Between the trimmed V and J ends, which lost 2 bases and 9 bases, there was a span of 15 bases. The CDR3 is CASSFRHQDGEQFF. The DNA for the CDR3 is TGCGCCAGCAGCTTTAGACACCAGGACGGTGAGCAGTTCTTC.

The V and J genes are TRBV19 and TRBJ2-2, with TRBD1 identical over 7 bases. Germline CDR1 reads LNHDA; CDR2 reads SQIVND (reference sequence). This CDR3 spans 17 amino acids. J was trimmed by 5 bases and V by 4 bases; bases with no gene match: 13. The CDR3 region is CASSTTSGQISTGELFF. The CDR3 region has the DNA TGTGCCAGTAGTACTACCTCGGGACAGATCTCAACCGGGGAGCTGTTTTTT.

The chain joins TRBV29-1 to TRBJ2-7; D possibly corresponds to TRBD1 (5 bases). The CDR3 covers 13 residues. V lost 3 bases and J lost 0, with 9 bases in between. CDR1 and CDR2 from the germline V gene are SQVTM and ANQGSEA. The CDR3 protein is CSVEADNSYEQYF. CDR3 nucleotides: TGCAGCGTTGAGGCGGACAACTCCTACGAGCAGTACTTC.

The chain carries TRBV2 and TRBJ1-2, with unresolved D. V lost 5 bases, J lost 1 base, and 11 bases lay in between. Germline V gene data show CDR1 as SNHLY and CDR2 as FYNNEI. The CDR3 runs 14 residues. CDR3 DNA sequence: TGTGCCAGCAGTCCCAGTCACGTTAACTATGGCTACACCTTC. Amino acid sequence: CASSPSHVNYGYTF.

This chain joins TRBV7-8 and TRBJ2-6; a possible D gene is TRBD1 (6 bases). V lost 2 bases and J 4 bases, leaving 9 bases between the germline ends. CDR3 length: 15 residues. Germline V gene lookup returns CDR1 SGHVS and CDR2 FQNEAQ. The CDR3 loop reads CASSLQGTGANVLTF. Written as DNA, the CDR3 is TGTGCCAGCAGCTTACAGGGGACGGGGGCCAACGTCCTGACTTTC.

The CDR3 region is CASSLGRAEEEQFF. As DNA, the CDR3 is TGTGCCAGCAGCTTAGGGCGCGCAGAGGAGGAGCAGTTCTTC. This chain links TRBV7-2 with TRBJ2-1, with D uncertain. V lost 1 base, J lost 10 bases, and 14 bases lay in between. The CDR3 has 14 residues. The germline CDR1 and CDR2 sequences are SGHTA and FQGNSA.

CDR3 protein: CASSLSYGVRTQYF. The CDR3, as DNA: TGTGCCAGCAGTCTCAGCTACGGGGTTCGTACGCAGTATTTT. This rearrangement joins TRBV27 to TRBJ2-3, with a tentative D call TRBD2 (5 bases). V was cut by 5 bases and J by 8 bases, with 17 bases left in between. CDR3 size: 14 residues. CDR1 and CDR2 from the germline V gene are MNHEY and SMNVEV (reference sequence).

The chain combines TRBV5-1 with TRBJ1-1, with 7 bases identical to TRBD1. The CDR3 has 13 residues. The trim removed 4 bases at V and 5 bases at J, leaving 5 bases unmatched. Germline V gene lookup returns CDR1 SGHRS and CDR2 YFSETQ. In DNA, the CDR3 is TGCGCCAGCAGCCCGACAGGGCTTACTGAAGCTTTCTTT. Translation gives CASSPTGLTEAFF.

The chain has TRBV7-9 and TRBJ2-1; 10 bases match TRBD1. This CDR3 contains 15 residues. V dropped 1 base and J dropped 6; count of bases not matched to a gene: 3. Germline V gene lookup returns CDR1 SEHNR and CDR2 FQNEAQ (reference sequence). DNA for the CDR3: TGTGCCAGCAGCTTAGGGGGACAGGGGCTCAATGAGCAGTTCTTC. It specifies CASSLGGQGLNEQFF.